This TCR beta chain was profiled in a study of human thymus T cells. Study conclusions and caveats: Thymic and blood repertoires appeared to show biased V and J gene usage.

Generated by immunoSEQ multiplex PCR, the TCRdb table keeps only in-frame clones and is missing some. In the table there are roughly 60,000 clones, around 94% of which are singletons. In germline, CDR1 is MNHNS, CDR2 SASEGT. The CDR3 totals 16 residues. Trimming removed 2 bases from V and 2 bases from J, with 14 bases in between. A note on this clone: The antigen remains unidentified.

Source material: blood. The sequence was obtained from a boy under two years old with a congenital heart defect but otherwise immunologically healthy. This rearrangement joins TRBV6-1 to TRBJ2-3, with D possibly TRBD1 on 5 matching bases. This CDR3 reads CASSEKRGSLTDTQYF. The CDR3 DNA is TGTGCCAGCAGTGAAAAAAGGGGCAGCCTCACAGATACGCAGTATTTT.